This entry lists 29 T cell receptor beta chains sequenced from one sample in a study of CD8 T cells in ankylosing spondylitis. One entry per CDR3 protein, called by TCRdb with MiXCR from the 5' RACE reads. The table includes about 170,000 distinct CDR3 sequences, approximately 20% detected once. Sequencing was carried out using blood, either unsorted or a sorted T cell fraction (not recorded which). These receptor sequences come from a male donor with ankylosing spondylitis or in good health (not recorded which).

This clonotype was seen a handful of times. This chain uses TRBV28 with TRBJ2-1; 12 nucleotides align to TRBD2. Germline V gives CDR1 MDHEN, CDR2 SYDVKM. The CDR3 has 15 residues. Unmatched junction bases numbered 7, after V lost 6 bases and J lost 7 bases. The CDR3 here is CASSWTGTSGNEQFF. The CDR3, as DNA: TGTGCCAGCAGCTGGACCGGGACTAGCGGGAATGAGCAGTTCTTC.

J is TRBJ2-3 and V is TRBV12-3 or TRBV12-4; 7 bases align to TRBD2. The CDR3 has 14 residues. Unmatched junction bases numbered 2, after V lost 4 bases and J lost 1 base. CDR3 sequence (DNA): TGTGCCAGCAGTTATCTAGCGGGCACAGATACGCAGTATTTT. Translated: CASSYLAGTDTQYF.

This clonotype was seen many times. The chain recombines TRBV5-1 with TRBJ1-1, with a tentative D call TRBD1 (6 bases). CDR3 length: 14 residues. Germline V gene lookup returns CDR1 SGHRS and CDR2 YFSETQ. V lost 4 bases to trimming and J lost 4 bases, with 14 bases between them. Here the CDR3 DNA reads TGCGCCAGCAGCGCATCAGGGGTGGGCACTGAAGCTTTCTTT. This sequence encodes CASSASGVGTEAFF.

This clonotype was recorded at least ten times. This chain connects TRBV20-1 to TRBJ1-1; D is uncertain. The V and J ends lost 0 bases and 6 bases respectively, with 17 bases between them. From germline, CDR1 is DFQATT and CDR2 SNEGSKA (reference sequence). CDR3 length: 15 residues. The CDR3 DNA reads as TGCAGTGCTAGAGATCTTTTGAGGGCCCGGGCTGAAGCTTTCTTT. Encoded protein: CSARDLLRARAEAFF.

This clonotype was observed many times. The chain combines TRBV10-3 with TRBJ2-6; D gene unclear. Germline-derived CDR1 and CDR2 are ENHRY and SYGVKD. Trimming took off 4 bases at V and 0 bases at J, with 4 bases between the two ends. CDR3 length: 14 amino acids. CDR3: CAISVSSGANVLTF. The CDR3 bases are TGTGCCATCAGTGTGTCCTCTGGGGCCAACGTCCTGACTTTC.

At least ten counts were recorded for this clonotype. The rearrangement links TRBV5-1 to TRBJ2-7; D gene uncertain. CDR1 and CDR2 (germline): SGHRS, YFSETQ. V was clipped by 2 bases and J by 9 bases, with 18 bases between them. CDR3 length: 14 amino acids. CDR3 region: CASSFSDSPTRQYF. CDR3 DNA: TGCGCCAGCAGCTTTTCCGATTCTCCTACGAGGCAGTACTTC. Full variable domain (rest looked up from reference TRBV5-1 and TRBJ2-7): KAGVTQTPRYLIKTRGQQVTLSCSPISGHRSVSWYQQTPGQGLQFLFEYFSETQRNKGNFPGRFSGRQFSNSRSEMNVSTLELGDSALYLCASSFSDSPTRQYFGPGTRLTVT.

This clonotype was counted many times. The genes are TRBV12-5 and TRBJ1-1; 7 positions match TRBD1. This CDR3 has 15 amino acids. V trimming: 0 bases; J trimming: 5 bases; junction bases outside the gene matches: 6. Looked up from germline, CDR1 is LGHNT and CDR2 is FRNRAP. CDR3: CASGLVVGQLTEAFF. The CDR3 DNA reads TGTGCTAGTGGTTTGGTAGTGGGACAGTTAACTGAAGCTTTCTTT. The full variable domain, completed using reference TRBV12-5 and TRBJ1-1, is DARVTQTPRHKVTEMGQEVTMRCQPILGHNTVFWYRQTMMQGLELLAYFRNRAPLDDSGMPKDRFSAEMPDATLATLKIQPSEPRDSAVYFCASGLVVGQLTEAFFGQGTRLTVV.

This sequence joins TRBV4-1 and TRBJ1-2; the D is unclear. CDR3 length equals 15 residues. The germline V gene has CDR1 MGHRA and CDR2 YSYEKL. The V gene lost 1 base and the J gene lost 0 bases, with 9 bases spanning the gap. The CDR3 reads CASSQGPFSNYGYTF. The DNA of the CDR3 is TGCGCCAGCAGCCAAGGTCCATTTTCTAACTATGGCTACACCTTC.

On this clonotype: A single base separates this from a much larger clone, so it may be a read error. The J gene is TRBJ2-7, the V gene TRBV11-2; the D gene could be TRBD1 or TRBD2 (5 bases each). The CDR3 contains 17 residues. With 2 bases removed from V and 4 bases from J, the gap between germline ends came to 21 bases. The V gene's germline CDR1 is SGHAT and CDR2 FQNNGV. The CDR3 is CASSLQLVGEGWYEQYF. The DNA for the CDR3 is TGTGCCAGCAGCTTACAGTTAGTGGGAGAGGGGTGGTACGAGCAGTACTTC.

This clonotype was observed many times. This chain uses TRBV9 with TRBJ2-1, with unresolved D. Germline values: CDR1 SGDLS, CDR2 YYNGEE. V lost 4 bases and J lost 6, with 14 bases in between. This CDR3 is built from 14 residues. This chain's CDR3 is CASSLGRALNEQFF. The CDR3 region has the DNA TGTGCCAGCAGCCTCGGACGGGCCCTCAATGAGCAGTTCTTC.

The sample holds a few counts of this clonotype. The rearrangement joins TRBV27 to TRBJ1-6; D ambiguous. The CDR3 spans 17 residues. V was shortened by 1 base and J by 0 bases, with 10 bases between the two germline ends. The germline CDR1 and CDR2 sequences are MNHEY and SMNVEV (reference sequence). CDR3 protein: CASSLLSRSSYNSPLHF. CDR3 DNA: TGTGCCAGCAGTTTATTATCAAGGAGCTCCTATAATTCACCCCTCCACTTT.

This clonotype appeared many times. At one end, the junction sequence differs from germline, possibly due to a read error. This rearrangement joins TRBV2 to TRBJ1-2; tentatively, D is TRBD1 (5 bases). The CDR3 is 13 amino acids. Germline V gene lookup returns CDR1 SNHLY and CDR2 FYNNEI. CDR3 region: CASSEALLLGVAF. In DNA, the CDR3 is TGTGCCAGCAGTGAAGCGCTTCTCTTGGGGGTTGCCTTC.

This clonotype showed up many times. The V call is TRBV20-1, the J call TRBJ1-1; no reliable D call. CDR3 length: 11 amino acids. CDR1 DFQATT and CDR2 SNEGSKA come from the germline V gene (reference sequence). The CDR3 nucleotides read TGCAGGGCATCGTCGAACACTGAAGCTTTCTTT. It encodes CRASSNTEAFF.

This clonotype was seen a handful of times. J is TRBJ2-7 and V is TRBV3-1; TRBD1 might be the D (5 bases). V lost 0 bases, J lost 5 bases, and 14 bases lay in between. The CDR3 is 15 amino acids. Germline assignment: CDR1 LGHDT and CDR2 YNNKEL (reference sequence). The CDR3 bases are TGTGCCAGCAGCCAAGAGGGGTCCAGGGCCAACGAGCAGTACTTC. Translation: CASSQEGSRANEQYF.

The V call is TRBV5-1, the J call TRBJ2-1; no definite D call. V was pared by 1 base and J by 0 bases, with 5 bases between. CDR1 and CDR2 (germline): SGHRS, YFSETQ. The CDR3 contains 14 residues. CDR3 coding DNA: TGCGCCAGCAGCTTGACAAGCTCCTACAATGAGCAGTTCTTC. Residues: CASSLTSSYNEQFF. Variable domain in full (rest from reference TRBV5-1 and TRBJ2-1): KAGVTQTPRYLIKTRGQQVTLSCSPISGHRSVSWYQQTPGQGLQFLFEYFSETQRNKGNFPGRFSGRQFSNSRSEMNVSTLELGDSALYLCASSLTSSYNEQFFGPGTRLTVL.

This clonotype was detected only a few times. Relative to the germline gene, one junction end is altered; a read error may explain this. The rearrangement joins TRBV20-1 to TRBJ2-5, with TRBD2 matching 7 bases. Germline CDR1 is DFQATT and CDR2 is SNEGSKA (reference sequence). The length of the CDR3 is 17 residues. As DNA, the CDR3 is TGCTGTGCTAGAGATCTCTGGTTGGGGGAGGGCACGGAGACCCAGTACTTC. Translation: CCARDLWLGEGTETQYF.

The V call is TRBV20-1, the J call TRBJ2-5, with 8 bases that match TRBD1. Per the germline V gene, CDR1 is DFQATT and CDR2 is SNEGSKA (reference sequence). The CDR3 is made up of 12 amino acids. CDR3 in DNA: TGCAGCGCACGACAGGGGCCAGAGACCCAGTACTTC. Its protein is CSARQGPETQYF.

This clonotype was picked up many times. This chain links TRBV20-1 with TRBJ2-7; the match to TRBD2 covers 10 bases. CDR1 and CDR2 (germline): DFQATT, SNEGSKA (reference sequence). The CDR3 totals 15 residues. V lost 0 bases to trimming and J lost 3 bases; unmatched junction nucleotides: 5. The CDR3 nucleotides read TGCAGTGCTAGAGATCGAAGCGGGAGGGTCTACGAGCAGTACTTC. Amino acid sequence: CSARDRSGRVYEQYF.

This clonotype was counted at least ten times. V is TRBV20-1 and J is TRBJ2-7, with D perhaps matching TRBD2 (5 bases). The CDR3 consists of 14 residues. The V gene's germline CDR1 is DFQATT and CDR2 SNEGSKA (reference sequence). With 0 bases removed from V and 2 bases from J, the gap between germline ends came to 11 bases. The chain's CDR3 is CSARDPAEAYEQYF. The CDR3 DNA reads TGCAGTGCTAGAGATCCAGCGGAGGCCTACGAGCAGTACTTC.

Points on this clonotype: This clone may be a read error of a much larger clone one base away. The chain is built from TRBV5-1 and TRBJ1-5; unclear D gene. The CDR3 extends over 14 amino acids. From germline, CDR1 is SGHRS and CDR2 YFSETQ. CDR3 region: CASSFTGIGQPHHF. CDR3 nucleotides: TGCGCCAGCAGCTTCACGGGCATCGGTCAGCCCCACCATTTT.

The chain joins TRBV18 to TRBJ1-1; possible D gene TRBD1, 6 bases. Looked up from germline, CDR1 is KGHSH and CDR2 is LQKENI. The length of the CDR3 is 13 residues. V lost 3 bases, J lost 7 bases, and 12 bases lay in between. CDR3 amino acids: CASSPTGEGEAFF. Written as DNA, the CDR3 is TGTGCCAGCTCACCGACAGGAGAGGGTGAAGCTTTCTTT.

This clonotype was seen many times. The limits of the CDR3 on the DNA are not certain, so only TCRdb's listed CDR3 is given. The rearrangement links TRBV27 to TRBJ2-2; the table's D call, TRBD1, was not checked against the DNA. The germline V gene encodes CDR1 MNHEY and CDR2 SMNVEV (reference sequence). The CDR3 is 15 residues long, ends included. The CDR3 loop reads CASSSSTGGTGELFF.

V is TRBV5-1 and J is TRBJ2-4, with 9 nucleotides matching TRBD1. Germline V lookup: CDR1 SGHRS, CDR2 YFSETQ. This CDR3 contains 16 residues. After removal of 0 bases from V and 1 base from J, the junction contained 2 bases not matched to a gene. The CDR3 here is CASSLDRGQAKNIQYF. CDR3 in DNA: TGCGCCAGCAGCTTGGACAGGGGGCAGGCCAAAAACATTCAGTACTTC.

This clonotype was counted many times. One end of the junction is discordant with germline, which a read error may explain. The V call is TRBV20-1, the J call TRBJ1-6, with unresolved D. CDR3 length: 17 amino acids. The V gene's germline CDR1 is DFQATT and CDR2 SNEGSKA (reference sequence). For the CDR3, the DNA is TGCAGTGCAAGAGATACGGGTCCCAGCTCCTATAATTCACCCCTCCACTTT. This encodes CSARDTGPSSYNSPLHF.

This clonotype was observed a handful of times. The genes are TRBV24-1 and TRBJ2-2; the match to TRBD2 covers 7 bases. V lost 10 bases and J lost 4; bases outside the gene matches: 5. The CDR3 has 13 amino acids. Germline V gene lookup returns CDR1 KGHDR and CDR2 SFDVKD. The CDR3 here is CATGRGITGELFF. In nucleotides, the CDR3 is TGTGCCACGGGGAGGGGTATCACCGGGGAGCTGTTTTTT.

The J gene is TRBJ2-2, the V gene TRBV5-1, with D tentatively TRBD2 (5 bases). V shed 6 bases and J shed 4 bases, with 10 bases lying between them. Germline V gene data show CDR1 as SGHRS and CDR2 as YFSETQ. The CDR3 loop spans 13 amino acids. The CDR3 sequence: CASTLSGTGELFF. CDR3 in DNA: TGCGCCAGCACCCTGAGCGGCACCGGGGAGCTGTTTTTT.

This clonotype was seen a handful of times. This chain links TRBV5-1 with TRBJ1-1; 9 bases map to TRBD1. CDR1 is SGHRS and CDR2 is YFSETQ in the germline V gene. The V segment lost 4 bases and the J segment 5 bases; nucleotides outside the gene matches: 9. The CDR3 has 15 residues. The CDR3 sequence is CASSAGTGPETEAFF. CDR3 DNA: TGCGCCAGCAGCGCCGGGACAGGGCCAGAAACTGAAGCTTTCTTT. The entire variable domain, with the rest obtained from reference TRBV5-1 and TRBJ1-1, is as follows: KAGVTQTPRYLIKTRGQQVTLSCSPISGHRSVSWYQQTPGQGLQFLFEYFSETQRNKGNFPGRFSGRQFSNSRSEMNVSTLELGDSALYLCASSAGTGPETEAFFGQGTRLTVV.

This clonotype has just one count. The genes are TRBV5-1 and TRBJ1-4, with D maybe TRBD1 (5 bases). V lost 4 bases and J 6 bases, leaving 13 bases between the germline ends. Germline V gene data show CDR1 as SGHRS and CDR2 as YFSETQ. The CDR3 is 14 amino acids. In DNA, the CDR3 is TGCGCCAGCAGCGGCGGGGGGTCAGATGAAAAACTGTTTTTT. Translated, it gives CASSGGGSDEKLFF. Complete variable domain (other parts from reference TRBV5-1 and TRBJ1-4): KAGVTQTPRYLIKTRGQQVTLSCSPISGHRSVSWYQQTPGQGLQFLFEYFSETQRNKGNFPGRFSGRQFSNSRSEMNVSTLELGDSALYLCASSGGGSDEKLFFGSGTQLSVL.

The chain has TRBV6-4 and TRBJ2-3; tentative D call: TRBD1 (7 bases). This CDR3 comprises 16 residues. V was cut by 6 bases and J by 5 bases, with 21 bases left in between. Looked up from germline, CDR1 is MRHNA and CDR2 is SNTAGT. CDR3 amino acids: CASSPTGTLLRDTQYF. DNA of the CDR3: TGTGCCAGCAGCCCGACAGGGACTCTCCTAAGAGATACGCAGTATTTT.